The entry below describes one T cell receptor (beta chain). This entry belongs to a study of blood T cell repertoires in COVID-19. The method was immunoSEQ multiplex PCR; TCRdb's version includes in-frame clones alone and lacks a portion of them. Of about 53,000 clones listed, roughly 89% are singletons. The CDR3 loop spans 14 amino acids. Germline values: CDR1 LNHDA, CDR2 SQIVND (reference sequence). The junction had 6 bases not matched to a gene; V was cut back by 5 bases and J by 4 bases. Sequenced input: peripheral blood. This receptor was taken from an older man with acute or convalescent COVID-19. This rearrangement joins TRBV19 to TRBJ2-5; 8 bases are a match to TRBD1. The DNA for the CDR3 is TGTGCCAGTAGTGAGGCAGGGGGCAGAGAGACCCAGTACTTC. It translates to CASSEAGGRETQYF.